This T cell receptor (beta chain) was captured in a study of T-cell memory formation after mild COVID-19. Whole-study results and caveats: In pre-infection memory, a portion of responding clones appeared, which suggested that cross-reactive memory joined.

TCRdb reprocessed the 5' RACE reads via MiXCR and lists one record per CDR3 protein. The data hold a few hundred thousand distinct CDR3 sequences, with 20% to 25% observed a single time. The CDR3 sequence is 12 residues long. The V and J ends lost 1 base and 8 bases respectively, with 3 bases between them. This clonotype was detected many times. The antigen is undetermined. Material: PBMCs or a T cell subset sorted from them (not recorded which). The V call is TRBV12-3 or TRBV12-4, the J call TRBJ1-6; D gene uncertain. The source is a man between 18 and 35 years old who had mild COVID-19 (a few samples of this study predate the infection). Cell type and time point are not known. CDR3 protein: CASSLGYSPLHF. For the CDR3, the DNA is TGTGCCAGCAGTTTAGGCTATTCACCCCTCCACTTT.